This T cell receptor (beta chain) was documented in a study of Graves' ophthalmopathy and Graves' hyperthyroidism. Deletions cut 0 bases from V and 4 bases from J, with 7 bases between. This CDR3 has 14 amino acids. Germline V CDR1 and CDR2: SEHNR, FQNEAQ (reference sequence). Using RNA transcripts, the TCR beta CDR3 regions were amplified. The first round was an RT-PCR with HTBI primers, and the second round was a multiplex PCR. TCRdb analysed the multiplex PCR reads with MiXCR anew, one entry per CDR3 protein. The sample holds 230,000 or so distinct CDR3 sequences, around 42% seen once. Ophthalmopathy-affected donors exhibited moderate-to-severe activity, CAS ≥3, NOSPECS ≥4, and duration under 3 months.

This receptor was identified in an adult man with Graves' ophthalmopathy. This sequence joins TRBV7-9 and TRBJ1-5; no firm D call. Sequenced sample: peripheral blood. The CDR3 DNA sequence: TGTGCCAGCAGCTTAGCGGATTGGAATCAGCCCCAGCATTTT. Translated: CASSLADWNQPQHF.